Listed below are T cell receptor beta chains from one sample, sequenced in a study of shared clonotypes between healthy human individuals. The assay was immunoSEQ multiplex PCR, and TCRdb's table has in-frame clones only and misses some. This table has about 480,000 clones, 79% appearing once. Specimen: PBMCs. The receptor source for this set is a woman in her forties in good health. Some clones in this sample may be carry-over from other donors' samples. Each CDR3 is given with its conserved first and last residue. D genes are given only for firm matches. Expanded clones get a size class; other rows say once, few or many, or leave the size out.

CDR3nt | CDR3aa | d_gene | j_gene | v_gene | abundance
TGTGCCAGCAGCTTAGATCGATTATTTTACGAGCAGTACTTC | CASSLDRLFYEQYF | - | TRBJ2-7 | TRBV7-2 | -
TGTGCCAGCAATCGACGCGGGAGCGGTTTTGAGCAGTTCTTC | CASNRRGSGFEQFF | TRBD2 | TRBJ2-1 | TRBV2 | -
TGCAGCGTTCGACAGGGGCCAATGAACACTGAAGCTTTCTTT | CSVRQGPMNTEAFF | TRBD1 | TRBJ1-1 | TRBV29-1 | -
TGTGCCAGCAGCTCTGGCTGGGGCAAGGGTGAAAAACTGTTTTTT | CASSSGWGKGEKLFF | - | TRBJ1-4 | TRBV7-8 | -
TGTGCCAGTAGAGAGGCCGGCTACAATGAGCAGTTCTTC | CASREAGYNEQFF | - | TRBJ2-1 | TRBV19 | few
TGTGCCAGCAGTTCCACAGGGGGCAGAGCTAGCGGGAAGCATGAGCAGTTCTTC | CASSSTGGRASGKHEQFF | - | TRBJ2-1 | TRBV28 | -
TGTGCCAGCAGCCCAGGGGTGGCTGCCGATACGCAGTATTTT | CASSPGVAADTQYF | - | TRBJ2-3 | TRBV7-2 | once
TGCAGCGTCTCCGGGGAGCAGTCCTATGGCTACACCTTC | CSVSGEQSYGYTF | - | TRBJ1-2 | TRBV29-1 | -
TGTGCCAGCAGCCCTCAACAGGGAGGCAATGAGCAGTTCTTC | CASSPQQGGNEQFF | - | TRBJ2-1 | TRBV7-3 | -
TGTGCCAGCTCACAAACCGCGCCGGGACTAGCGGGAGCCCCTTCCTACAATGAGCAGTTCTTC | CASSQTAPGLAGAPSYNEQFF | TRBD2 | TRBJ2-1 | TRBV18 | -
TGTGCCAGCAGCGACCCCGGGACAGCAGACACTGAAGCTTTCTTT | CASSDPGTADTEAFF | TRBD1 | TRBJ1-1 | TRBV2 | -
TGCGCCACCCCCGGTCCTACAAGGGCCTTGAACTATGGCTACACCTTC | CATPGPTRALNYGYTF | - | TRBJ1-2 | TRBV5-1 | -
TGTGCCTGGACGAGGGTTAGAGACATGAACACTGAAGCTTTCTTT | CAWTRVRDMNTEAFF | - | TRBJ1-1 | TRBV30 | -
TGTGCCAGCAGCTTAGTTGGGACTAGCGGGGGAAATGAGCAGTTCTTC | CASSLVGTSGGNEQFF | TRBD2 | TRBJ2-1 | TRBV7-2 | -
TGTGCCAGCCGACGATTAGGGACAGGAGGCTACAATGAGCAGTTCTTC | CASRRLGTGGYNEQFF | TRBD1 | TRBJ2-1 | TRBV28 | -
TGTGCCACCACCCCGGGTTCCCCGAGCACAGATACGCAGTATTTT | CATTPGSPSTDTQYF | - | TRBJ2-3 | TRBV15 | -
TGTGCCACCAGCGGCGAGGGAGAAACAGATACGCAGTATTTT | CATSGEGETDTQYF | - | TRBJ2-3 | TRBV15 | -
TGTGCCAGCTCACCGGCCAGCGGGGGAACCTACGAGCAGTACTTC | CASSPASGGTYEQYF | TRBD2 | TRBJ2-7 | TRBV18 | -
TGTGCCAGCAGCTTAGAATTTGCTGCGGGAGGGACGGACGAGCAGTACTTC | CASSLEFAAGGTDEQYF | TRBD2 | TRBJ2-7 | TRBV11-2 | -
TGTGCCAGCAGCAGACGGGGGACCGGGGAGCTGTTTTTT | CASSRRGTGELFF | - | TRBJ2-2 | TRBV11-2 | -
TGTGCCAGCAGCTACCCGGGACCCCGCATCCAGCCCCAGCATTTT | CASSYPGPRIQPQHF | - | TRBJ1-5 | TRBV28 | -
TGTGCCAGCAGCTCCCAGGCTAGCTATGAGCAGTTCTTC | CASSSQASYEQFF | - | TRBJ2-1 | TRBV9 | -
TGTGCCAGCAGCCCCAGGACGGATACCCTCTACAATGAGCAGTTCTTC | CASSPRTDTLYNEQFF | - | TRBJ2-1 | TRBV9 | few
TGTGCCAGCAGTCCTAAAGGGGCTAGCGGGAGGGGATACGAGCAGTACTTC | CASSPKGASGRGYEQYF | TRBD2 | TRBJ2-7 | TRBV27 | -
TGTGCCAGCAGCCCGAGACTAGCGGGCGGGCGGCCAGATACGCAGTATTTT | CASSPRLAGGRPDTQYF | TRBD2 | TRBJ2-3 | TRBV7-8 | -
TGTGCCAGCAGCGCCTCGACAGGGGGTATTGGCGAGCAGTACTTC | CASSASTGGIGEQYF | TRBD1 | TRBJ2-7 | TRBV9 | many
TGTGCCAGCAGCTTCGCGGCTGAAGCTTTCTTT | CASSFAAEAFF | - | TRBJ1-1 | TRBV11-2 | -
TGCGCCAGCAGCTTGGCGGGGCTAGCGTACACCGGGGAGCTGTTTTTT | CASSLAGLAYTGELFF | - | TRBJ2-2 | TRBV5-1 | -
TGTGCCAGCAGCTTAGGGTCTAGCGTCTACAATGAGCAGTTCTTC | CASSLGSSVYNEQFF | - | TRBJ2-1 | TRBV7-3 | -
TGTGCCAGCAGCGCGGACAGGCTAGATAACTATGGCTACACCTTC | CASSADRLDNYGYTF | TRBD1 | TRBJ1-2 | TRBV13 | -
TGTGCCAGCTCACCAGGGACAGGGAACACTGAAGCTTTCTTT | CASSPGTGNTEAFF | TRBD1 | TRBJ1-1 | TRBV18 | few
TGTGCCAGCTCACCACAACCGGAAGGAACAGATGGCTACACCTTC | CASSPQPEGTDGYTF | - | TRBJ1-2 | TRBV18 | -
TGTGCCAGCAGCGAGGGGACAGGGGGCTTTTATGAGCAGTTCTTC | CASSEGTGGFYEQFF | TRBD1 | TRBJ2-1 | TRBV11-2 | -
TGTGCCAGCAGCTTAAATGGGGGGAGCAATCAGCCCCAGCATTTT | CASSLNGGSNQPQHF | - | TRBJ1-5 | TRBV7-2 | few
TGCAGCGCCCGGAGCTTAAGCAGTGAGCAGTTCTTC | CSARSLSSEQFF | - | TRBJ2-1 | TRBV29-1 | many
TGTGCCAGCAGCTTATTCGTTGGCTACACCTTC | CASSLFVGYTF | - | TRBJ1-2 | TRBV5-8 | many
TGTGCCAGCAGTTTTCCTAGCGGGAGTTCGGGCGACACCGGGGAGCTGTTTTTT | CASSFPSGSSGDTGELFF | TRBD2 | TRBJ2-2 | TRBV2 | -
TGCGCCAGCAGCCAAGTAGCCGGGGTCAATGAAAAACTGTTTTTT | CASSQVAGVNEKLFF | - | TRBJ1-4 | TRBV4-1 | few
TGTGCCAGCAGCTTAGGAGGAACGCGGGTTCCCGAGCAGTACTTC | CASSLGGTRVPEQYF | - | TRBJ2-7 | TRBV7-2 | -
TGTGCCAGCAGCCAGAGGGGGGGCCAGTCCTACGAGCAGTACTTC | CASSQRGGQSYEQYF | - | TRBJ2-7 | TRBV4-2 | -
TGTGCCAGTAGCCAGAACAATCTCAGGGTGGATAGCAATCAGCCCCAGCATTTT | CASSQNNLRVDSNQPQHF | - | TRBJ1-5 | TRBV19 | -
TGTGCCAGCAGCCCTAGCGGGAGGGCGGGGGGTGAGCAGTTCTTC | CASSPSGRAGGEQFF | TRBD2 | TRBJ2-1 | TRBV4-2 | many
TGCGCCAGCAGCTCGAACACTGAAGCTTTCTTT | CASSSNTEAFF | - | TRBJ1-1 | TRBV5-1 | few
TGCGCCAGCAGCCATTTTCCCGCGACAGATACGCAGTATTTT | CASSHFPATDTQYF | - | TRBJ2-3 | TRBV4-3 | -
TGTGCCAGCAGCCTTAACACCGGGACTAAAGACCACTTCGAGCAGTACTTC | CASSLNTGTKDHFEQYF | TRBD2 | TRBJ2-7 | TRBV28 | -
TGTGCCAGCAGTTTTAGTGGTTCCTACAATGAGCAGTTCTTC | CASSFSGSYNEQFF | - | TRBJ2-1 | TRBV7-3 | -
TGTGCCAGCCAACCTAGCGGGAGGACCGGGGAGCTGTTTTTT | CASQPSGRTGELFF | TRBD2 | TRBJ2-2 | TRBV6-4 | -
TGTGCCAGCAGCTTGGCCCCTCAGGGGGCGGGCACTGAAGCTTTCTTT | CASSLAPQGAGTEAFF | TRBD1 | TRBJ1-1 | TRBV5-4 | few
TGCGCCAGCAGCTTAACCGACAGTTCTCTCACAGATACGCAGTATTTT | CASSLTDSSLTDTQYF | - | TRBJ2-3 | TRBV5-1 | -
TGTGCCAGCAGCTTGATACAGAAAAACTCTGGGGCCAACGTCCTGACTTTC | CASSLIQKNSGANVLTF | - | TRBJ2-6 | TRBV5-8 | -
TGTGCTAGTGGTTTGGTACGTGATAGCAAAGAGACCCAGTACTTC | CASGLVRDSKETQYF | - | TRBJ2-5 | TRBV12-5 | -